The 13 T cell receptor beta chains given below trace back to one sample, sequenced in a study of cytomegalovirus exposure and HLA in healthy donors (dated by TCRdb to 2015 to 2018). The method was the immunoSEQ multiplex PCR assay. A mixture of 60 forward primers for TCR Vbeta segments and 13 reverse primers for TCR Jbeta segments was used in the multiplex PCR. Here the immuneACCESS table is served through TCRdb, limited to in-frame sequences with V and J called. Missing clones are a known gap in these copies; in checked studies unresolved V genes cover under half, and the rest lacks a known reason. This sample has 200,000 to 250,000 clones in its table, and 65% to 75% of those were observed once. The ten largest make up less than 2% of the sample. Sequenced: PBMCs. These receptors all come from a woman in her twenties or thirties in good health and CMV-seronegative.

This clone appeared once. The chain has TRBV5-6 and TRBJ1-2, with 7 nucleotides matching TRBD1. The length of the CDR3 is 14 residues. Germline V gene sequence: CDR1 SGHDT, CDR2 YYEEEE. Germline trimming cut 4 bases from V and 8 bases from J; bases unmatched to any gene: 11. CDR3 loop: CASSPQGRERGYTF. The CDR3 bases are TGTGCCAGCAGCCCACAGGGGCGCGAAAGAGGCTACACCTTC.

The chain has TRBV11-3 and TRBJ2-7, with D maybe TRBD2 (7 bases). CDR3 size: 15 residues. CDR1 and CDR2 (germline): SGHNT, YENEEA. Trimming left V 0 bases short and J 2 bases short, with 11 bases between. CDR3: CASSLDPGGTYEQYF. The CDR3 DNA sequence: TGTGCCAGCAGCTTAGATCCGGGGGGCACCTACGAGCAGTACTTC.

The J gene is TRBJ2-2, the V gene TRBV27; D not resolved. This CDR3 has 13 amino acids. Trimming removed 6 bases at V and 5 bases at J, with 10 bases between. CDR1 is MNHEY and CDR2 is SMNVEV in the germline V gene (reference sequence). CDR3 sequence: CASSSTGTGELFF. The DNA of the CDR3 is TGTGCCAGCAGCTCAACCGGGACCGGGGAGCTGTTTTTT.

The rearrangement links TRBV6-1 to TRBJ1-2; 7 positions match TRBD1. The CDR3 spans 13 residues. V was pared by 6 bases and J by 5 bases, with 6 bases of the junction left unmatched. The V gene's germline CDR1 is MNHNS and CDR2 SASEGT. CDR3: CASRNDREYGYTF. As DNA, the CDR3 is TGTGCCAGCAGAAATGACAGGGAGTATGGCTACACCTTC.

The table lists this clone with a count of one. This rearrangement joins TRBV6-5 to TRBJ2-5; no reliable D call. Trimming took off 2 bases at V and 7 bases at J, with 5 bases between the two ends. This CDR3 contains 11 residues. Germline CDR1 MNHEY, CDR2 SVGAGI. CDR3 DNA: TGTGCCAGCAGTTACGTCGGGACCCAGTACTTC. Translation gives CASSYVGTQYF.

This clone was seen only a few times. The CDR3 loop reads CASSSGGGPYNEQFF. As DNA, the CDR3 is TGTGCCAGCAGCAGCGGGGGAGGGCCCTACAATGAGCAGTTCTTC. The chain couples TRBV7-2 to TRBJ2-1; TRBD2 matches 8 bases. CDR1 is SGHTA and CDR2 is FQGNSA in the germline V gene. Germline trimming cut 5 bases from V and 2 bases from J; bases unmatched to any gene: 5. CDR3 length equals 15 residues.

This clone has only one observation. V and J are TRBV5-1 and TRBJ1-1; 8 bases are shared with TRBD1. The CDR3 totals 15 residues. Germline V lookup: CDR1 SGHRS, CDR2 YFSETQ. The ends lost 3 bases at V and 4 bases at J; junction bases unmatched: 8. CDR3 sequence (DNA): TGCGCCAGCAGCTGGACAGGGACTCTGACCACTGAAGCTTTCTTT. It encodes CASSWTGTLTTEAFF. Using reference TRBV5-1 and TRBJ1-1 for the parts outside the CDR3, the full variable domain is KAGVTQTPRYLIKTRGQQVTLSCSPISGHRSVSWYQQTPGQGLQFLFEYFSETQRNKGNFPGRFSGRQFSNSRSEMNVSTLELGDSALYLCASSWTGTLTTEAFFGQGTRLTVV.

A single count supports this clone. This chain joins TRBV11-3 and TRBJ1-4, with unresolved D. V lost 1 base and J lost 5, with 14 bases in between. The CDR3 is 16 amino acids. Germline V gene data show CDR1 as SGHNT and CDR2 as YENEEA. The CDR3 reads CASSLGAGSVNEKLFF. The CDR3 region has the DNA TGTGCCAGCAGCTTAGGGGCGGGCTCAGTCAATGAAAAACTGTTTTTT.

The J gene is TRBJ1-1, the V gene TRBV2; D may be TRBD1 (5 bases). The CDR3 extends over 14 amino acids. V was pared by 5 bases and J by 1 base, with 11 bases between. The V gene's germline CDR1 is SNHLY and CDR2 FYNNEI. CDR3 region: CASSIRGRNTEAFF. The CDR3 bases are TGTGCCAGCAGTATAAGGGGCAGGAACACTGAAGCTTTCTTT.

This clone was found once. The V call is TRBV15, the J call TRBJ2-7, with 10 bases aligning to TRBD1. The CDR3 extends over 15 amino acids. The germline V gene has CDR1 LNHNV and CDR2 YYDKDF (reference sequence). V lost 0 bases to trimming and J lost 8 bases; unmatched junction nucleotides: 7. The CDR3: CATSRDRQGASKQYF. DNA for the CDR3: TGTGCCACCAGCAGAGATCGACAGGGGGCTTCGAAGCAGTACTTC.

CDR3: CAWLTAENTEAFF. CDR3 nucleotides: TGTGCCTGGTTGACAGCCGAGAACACTGAAGCTTTCTTT. The chain joins TRBV30 to TRBJ1-1, with D maybe TRBD1 (5 bases). The CDR3 is 13 amino acids. CDR1 GTSNPN and CDR2 SVGIG come from the germline V gene (reference sequence). Between the trimmed V and J ends, which lost 5 bases and 1 base, there was a span of 11 bases.

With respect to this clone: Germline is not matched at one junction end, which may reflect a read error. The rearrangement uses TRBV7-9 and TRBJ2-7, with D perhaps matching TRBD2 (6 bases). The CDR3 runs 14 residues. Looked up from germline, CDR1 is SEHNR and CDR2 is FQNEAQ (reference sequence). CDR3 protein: CSSSFGGNGYEQYF. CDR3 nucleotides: TGTTCCAGCAGCTTTGGCGGGAATGGGTACGAGCAGTACTTC.

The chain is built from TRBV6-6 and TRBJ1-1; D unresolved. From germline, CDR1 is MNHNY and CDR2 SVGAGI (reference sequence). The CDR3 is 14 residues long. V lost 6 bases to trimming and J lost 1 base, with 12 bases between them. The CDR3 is CASSRYTENTEAFF. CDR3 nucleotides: TGTGCCAGCAGCCGGTACACAGAGAACACTGAAGCTTTCTTT.